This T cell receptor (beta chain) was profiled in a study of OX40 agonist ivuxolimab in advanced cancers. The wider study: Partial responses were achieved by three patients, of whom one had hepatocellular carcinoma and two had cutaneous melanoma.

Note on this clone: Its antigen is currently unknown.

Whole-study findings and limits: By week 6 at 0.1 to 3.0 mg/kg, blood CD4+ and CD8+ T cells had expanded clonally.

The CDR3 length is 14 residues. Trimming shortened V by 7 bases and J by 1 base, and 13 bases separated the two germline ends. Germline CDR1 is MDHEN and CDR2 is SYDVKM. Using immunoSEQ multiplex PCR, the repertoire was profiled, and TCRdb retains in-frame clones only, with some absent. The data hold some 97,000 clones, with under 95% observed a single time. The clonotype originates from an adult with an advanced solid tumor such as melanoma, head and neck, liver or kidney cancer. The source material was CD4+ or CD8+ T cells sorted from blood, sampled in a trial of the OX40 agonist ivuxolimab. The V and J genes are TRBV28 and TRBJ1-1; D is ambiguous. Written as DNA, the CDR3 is TGTGCCAGCACCTTACACCCAGGGAACACTGAAGCTTTCTTT. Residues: CASTLHPGNTEAFF.